This T cell receptor (beta chain) comes out of a study of beta chain features in type 1 diabetes (dated by TCRdb to 2016 to 2019). Concerning the study at large: Patients and healthy donors did not differ in mean age, gender distribution, total cell number or subset yield. Across all samples, approximately 98,000,000 sorted cells were examined, and cell number per subset correlated strongly with RNA yield. In the study, recently diagnosed type 1 diabetes patients and matched healthy donors were compared on the TCRB repertoires of their sorted circulating CD4+ T cell subsets. Regulatory and stem cell-like memory subsets were isolated from only 8 patients and roughly eight healthy donors, whereas naive and central memory subsets came from all 30 or so donors.

All of the isolated RNA was reverse transcribed with the High Capacity cDNA Reverse Transcription Kit, so expressed TCRB transcripts were sequenced. Deep immunoSEQ sequencing was performed on naive, central memory and regulatory T cell samples, with an average of about 3.6 million total reads per sample. Sorted cells were lysed in RLT buffer, and RNA was extracted using DNase-treated RNeasy Micro or Mini kits according to cell number. To prevent cross-contamination, each cell subset was processed individually, whereas patient and healthy donor samples were processed jointly. The immunoSEQ multiplex PCR was used to amplify TCRB sequences from cDNA, yielding 87-bp fragments that span the CDR3 region. The amplicons were sequenced using the Illumina HiSeq platform. In the original analysis: Synthetic template baselines were used to correct PCR bias computationally, reads within Hamming distance 2 were collapsed, and singletons that could not be merged were discarded. By aligning reads against IMGT, V, D and J genes, CDR3 length, and insertions or deletions at six rearrangement sites were assigned. Within each subset, clonotype counts were normalized to sorted cell number, and only after that were true diversity and Gini coefficients computed with the tcR R package. Repertoire sharing was quantified using the overlap coefficient calculated on TCRB nucleotide sequences. As a proxy for the pre-selection repertoire, out-of-frame TCRB sequences from naive cells were analyzed. TCRdb limited this immuneACCESS table to in-frame rearrangements with V and J called. A share of clones is missing; checked studies link under half to unresolved V genes, and the rest is unexplained. The V and J calls and clone size were taken over from that table, and D and trimming were inferred from the DNA. A total of about 330,000 clones appear in this sample, around 10% of them only once. Under 0.02% of the sample is taken by the ten largest.

This clone showed up just a few times. It has no known antigen specificity. Qualities for individual bases were not recorded, and no much larger clone is one base off. As encoded in the germline V gene, CDR1 is SGHVS while CDR2 is FQNEAQ. Germline trimming: 6 bases from V, 2 bases from J; junction bases outside gene matches: 7. From the cysteine up to the phenylalanine, the CDR3 has a length of 14 residues. Just the 42-base CDR3 DNA is kept, in frame starting at base 1. Study-level results and caveats: Naive, central memory and regulatory TCRB repertoires appeared more similar among patients than among healthy donors. Because cDNA rather than genomic DNA was sequenced, highly expressing activated cells could have been over-represented, although no difference in activation and CD3 levels was found between groups. Fewer insertions and more nucleotide deletions at VDJ recombination sites were observed in patients with type 1 diabetes, implying thymic rearrangement abnormalities. In all four CD4+ subsets, TCRB CDR3 length was moderately but significantly shorter in type 1 diabetes patients. Because small numbers of individuals were included in the HLA sub-analyses, any influence of HLA type on TCRB rearrangement was left unresolved. Shorter templates might have been favored by PCR, but patient and control samples were amplified and corrected together, so both groups would have been affected equally by any skew.

A single peripheral blood draw of about 116 mL on average was collected from each donor into heparinised tubes. A BD FACSAria II and a panel including CD45RO, CCR7, CD25, CD127, CD95 and CD27 were used to sort naive, central memory, regulatory and stem cell-like memory CD4+ T cells. Every sorted population had a purity above 95%. Right away, PBMCs were isolated by Lymphoprep density gradient centrifugation and were stained directly, with no culture step. So that batch effects would be minimized, each experiment stained and sorted samples in pairs, pairing one healthy donor with one patient. This chain joins TRBV7-8 to TRBJ2-7, and 7 junctional nucleotides match TRBD2. The specimen was naive CD4+ T cells from blood. The cell subset or site label, read with the paper, signifies: true naive CD4+ T cells. The clonotype was recovered from a young woman in good health. Read as DNA, the sequence is TGTGCCAGCAGTTCACTAGCGTCGGCCTACGAGCAGTACTTC. Its product reads: CASSSLASAYEQYF. Where the CDR3 stops, the reference TRBV7-8 and TRBJ2-7 genes take over; the full variable domain is GAGVSQSPRYKVAKRGQDVALRCDPISGHVSLFWYQQALGQGPEFLTYFQNEAQLDKSGLPSDRFFAERPEGSVSTLKIQRTQQEDSAVYLCASSSLASAYEQYFGPGTRLTVT.